The TCR beta chain described here comes from a study of shared clonotypes between healthy human individuals. Overall study context: Researchers assigned three CD4 naive, three CD4 memory, two CD8 naive and one CD8 memory plate to each donor.

Clones were sequenced by immunoSEQ multiplex PCR, and TCRdb holds only the in-frame ones, with some missing. The repertoire holds approximately 2.3 million clones, over 90% seen once, with about 0.39% in the top ten. Study results and caveats: As a rule, naive subsets had a larger estimated richness than memory subsets. Clonotypes shared by all four sorted-subset donors had higher generation probabilities than non-shared clonotypes.

J was trimmed by 3 bases and V by 4 bases; bases with no gene match: 4. The germline V gene has CDR1 LGHNA and CDR2 YSLEER. This CDR3 comprises 15 residues. Notes on this clone: Antigen specificity is unknown.

The sequence was collected from a man between 18 and 29 years old in good health. Some clones in this sample may be carry-over from other donors' samples. The gene calls are TRBV4-3 and TRBJ2-2; 8 bases map to TRBD2. Sequenced input: naive CD4+ T cells from PBMCs. The subset here: CD45RA+ positively selected. CDR3 amino acids: CASSRAGGDTGELFF. For the CDR3, the DNA is TGCGCCAGCAGCCGGGCGGGGGGTGACACCGGGGAGCTGTTTTTT.